The rows below give T cell receptor beta chains drawn from one sample of a study of cytomegalovirus exposure and HLA in healthy donors. This table comes from immunoSEQ multiplex PCR, and its TCRdb copy is limited to in-frame clones, with some not included. Here the sample spans approximately 210,000 clones, about four fifths being singletons. The sequenced sample was PBMCs. These receptors originate from a girl aged 5-17 years in good health and CMV-seropositive. CDR3s include the opening cysteine and the closing phenylalanine or tryptophan. The D gene is left open where the match is weak. A clone size is listed for some rows: how often the clone was seen (once, few, many), or a class if it is expanded.

size,J,D,V,length,CDR3,DNA
-,TRBJ2-5,TRBD2,TRBV11-3,17,CASSLGLPGTNEETQYF,TGTGCCAGCAGCTTAGGACTACCCGGGACTAACGAAGAGACCCAGTACTTC
-,TRBJ1-1,-,TRBV6-5,14,CASSYSGGNTEAFF,TGTGCCAGCAGTTACTCGGGAGGGAACACTGAAGCTTTCTTT
-,TRBJ2-7,TRBD2,TRBV9,16,CASSGGGRGGDYEQYF,TGTGCCAGCAGCGGTGGCGGGAGGGGTGGGGACTACGAGCAGTACTTC
-,TRBJ1-4,-,TRBV5-6,14,CASSLSQGLEKLFF,TGTGCCAGCAGCTTGAGTCAGGGTTTGGAAAAACTGTTTTTT
-,TRBJ1-6,TRBD1,TRBV11-2,17,CASSLAGGSNYNSPLHF,TGTGCCAGCAGCTTAGCAGGGGGATCGAACTATAATTCACCCCTCCACTTT
-,TRBJ1-1,TRBD1,TRBV27,15,CASSFTGQGNTEAFF,TGTGCCAGCAGTTTTACTGGACAGGGGAACACTGAAGCTTTCTTT
-,TRBJ1-5,TRBD1,TRBV18,15,CASSWSGGIPEPQHF,TGTGCCAGCTCATGGTCAGGGGGCATCCCGGAGCCCCAGCATTTT
-,TRBJ2-7,TRBD1,TRBV6-5,16,CASSYSTGTGGDEQYF,TGTGCCAGCAGTTACTCCACCGGGACAGGGGGAGACGAGCAGTACTTC
-,TRBJ2-1,TRBD2,TRBV27,15,CASSQTSGSYNEQFF,TGTGCCAGCAGTCAGACTAGCGGTTCCTACAATGAGCAGTTCTTC
-,TRBJ2-1,TRBD1,TRBV4-2,15,CASSPPGQGDNEQFF,TGTGCCAGCAGCCCTCCGGGACAGGGAGACAATGAGCAGTTCTTC
-,TRBJ2-5,TRBD2,TRBV5-4,15,CASSFGGGVQETQYF,TGTGCCAGCAGCTTCGGCGGGGGGGTCCAAGAGACCCAGTACTTC
-,TRBJ2-1,TRBD1,TRBV6-1,15,CASRRTGIPYNEQFF,TGTGCCAGCAGAAGGACAGGGATTCCCTACAATGAGCAGTTCTTC
few,TRBJ2-7,TRBD1,TRBV13,15,CASSSRGLISYEQYF,TGTGCCAGCAGCTCCAGGGGGCTTATCTCCTACGAGCAGTACTTC
-,TRBJ1-1,-,TRBV7-8,17,CASSLVGYAGRNTEAFF,TGTGCCAGCAGCTTAGTGGGTTACGCAGGCCGGAACACTGAAGCTTTCTTT
-,TRBJ2-5,TRBD1,TRBV5-8,15,CASSLFGQDQETQYF,TGTGCCAGCAGCTTGTTTGGACAGGATCAAGAGACCCAGTACTTC
-,TRBJ2-7,-,TRBV6-1,13,CASSEQGQYEQYF,TGTGCCAGCAGTGAACAGGGCCAGTACGAGCAGTACTTC
-,TRBJ2-3,TRBD2,TRBV29-1,15,CSVERGGRGTDTQYF,TGCAGCGTTGAACGGGGGGGCCGGGGGACAGATACGCAGTATTTT
-,TRBJ2-5,-,TRBV9,16,CASSVGPPGRGETQYF,TGTGCCAGCAGCGTAGGCCCCCCGGGGAGAGGAGAGACCCAGTACTTC
-,TRBJ2-3,TRBD2,TRBV9,15,CASSVARGGADTQYF,TGTGCCAGCAGCGTAGCTCGCGGGGGGGCAGATACGCAGTATTTT
-,TRBJ2-7,TRBD1,TRBV4-3,17,CASSLNAGTGGSYEQYF,TGCGCCAGCAGCCTGAACGCCGGGACAGGGGGTTCCTACGAGCAGTACTTC
-,TRBJ2-5,TRBD2,TRBV19,18,CASSFRPGTSGGKETQYF,TGTGCCAGTAGTTTTCGACCCGGGACTAGCGGGGGTAAAGAGACCCAGTACTTC
few,TRBJ2-1,-,TRBV10-1,11,CASSESSEQFF,TGCGCCAGCAGTGAGTCTAGCGAGCAATTCTTC
-,TRBJ2-7,TRBD2,TRBV7-9,14,CASSLITSDGEQYF,TGTGCCAGCAGCCTAATAACTAGCGACGGCGAGCAGTACTTC
-,TRBJ1-1,TRBD1,TRBV6-6,13,CASSTGGGTEAFF,TGTGCCAGCAGTACAGGGGGGGGGACTGAAGCTTTCTTT
-,TRBJ2-7,TRBD2,TRBV14,16,CASSHPPTSGAYEQYF,TGTGCCAGCAGCCACCCCCCCACTAGCGGGGCCTACGAGCAGTACTTC
-,TRBJ1-1,-,TRBV6-6,14,CASSYAAGNTEAFF,TGTGCCAGCAGTTATGCGGCGGGGAACACTGAAGCTTTCTTT
-,TRBJ1-1,-,TRBV18,14,CASSPRDSDTEAFF,TGTGCCAGCTCACCCCGCGACAGCGACACTGAAGCTTTCTTT
once,TRBJ2-3,TRBD2,TRBV20-1,11,CSAGLADTQYF,TGCAGTGCTGGACTAGCAGATACGCAGTATTTT
few,TRBJ2-7,-,TRBV2,15,CASRKEAGEAYEQYF,TGTGCCAGCCGAAAGGAGGCAGGAGAGGCCTACGAGCAGTACTTC
-,TRBJ1-3,TRBD1,TRBV7-6,16,CASSPGTGRSGNTIYF,TGTGCCAGCAGCCCTGGGACAGGGCGCTCTGGAAACACCATATATTTT
few,TRBJ2-7,TRBD1,TRBV4-1,18,CASSQGLMTRGPTYEQYF,TGCGCCAGCAGCCAGGGATTAATGACCAGGGGGCCTACCTACGAGCAGTACTTC
-,TRBJ1-4,TRBD1,TRBV9,16,CASSVGQGATNEKLFF,TGTGCCAGCAGCGTGGGACAGGGGGCAACTAATGAAAAACTGTTTTTT
-,TRBJ1-6,-,TRBV15,14,CATRPGLVETPLHF,TGTGCCACCAGACCCGGACTCGTGGAGACACCCCTCCACTTT
-,TRBJ1-2,-,TRBV2,14,CASSPAEGGYGYTF,TGTGCCAGCAGCCCCGCAGAGGGAGGCTATGGCTACACCTTC
once,TRBJ2-2,-,TRBV6-1,15,CASSDEVSGTGELFF,TGTGCCAGCAGTGATGAGGTTTCGGGCACCGGGGAGCTGTTTTTT
-,TRBJ1-5,-,TRBV6-5,15,CASSSGQYSNQPQHF,TGTGCCAGCAGTTCCGGACAGTATAGCAATCAGCCCCAGCATTTT
once,TRBJ1-1,-,TRBV29-1,18,CSVEVGGDCRLPGTEAFF,TGCAGCGTTGAAGTTGGGGGGGACTGCAGACTGCCGGGCACTGAAGCTTTCTTT
-,TRBJ1-2,-,TRBV5-1,14,CASSDSHSNYGYTF,TGCGCCAGCAGCGACAGCCACTCTAACTATGGCTACACCTTC
-,TRBJ1-2,TRBD1,TRBV25-1,15,CASSEDRVANYGYTF,TGTGCCAGCAGTGAAGACAGGGTCGCAAACTATGGCTACACCTTC
few,TRBJ1-1,-,TRBV25-1,15,CASSERQAMNTEAFF,TGTGCCAGCAGTGAACGACAGGCCATGAACACTGAAGCTTTCTTT
-,TRBJ1-4,TRBD1,TRBV6-5,15,CASSQTRTGREKLFF,TGTGCCAGCAGCCAAACCCGGACAGGGCGTGAAAAACTGTTTTTT
-,TRBJ2-2,-,TRBV9,16,CASSVGWGGMTGELFF,TGTGCCAGCAGCGTAGGATGGGGAGGCATGACCGGGGAGCTGTTTTTT
-,TRBJ1-2,-,TRBV6-6,13,CASSYGDINGYTF,TGTGCCAGCAGTTACGGGGACATTAACGGCTACACCTTC
-,TRBJ2-7,TRBD1,TRBV6-5,15,CASSWTGGASHEQYF,TGTGCCAGCAGTTGGACAGGGGGCGCTAGCCACGAGCAGTACTTC
-,TRBJ2-7,-,TRBV4-1,14,CASSPRAGVYEQYF,TGCGCCAGCAGCCCCCGGGCAGGGGTCTACGAGCAGTACTTC
-,TRBJ2-7,-,TRBV13,14,CASSFRDTTYEQYF,TGTGCCAGCAGCTTCCGGGACACCACCTACGAGCAGTACTTC
-,TRBJ1-2,TRBD1,TRBV6-5,13,CASRGTGDYGYTF,TGTGCCAGCAGGGGGACAGGGGATTATGGCTACACCTTC
-,TRBJ2-4,-,TRBV19,15,CASSIEAFAKNIQYF,TGTGCCAGTAGTATAGAGGCCTTCGCCAAAAACATTCAGTACTTC
-,TRBJ1-5,-,TRBV19,18,CASSMKDVAAGYFQPQHF,TGTGCCAGTAGTATGAAGGACGTGGCGGCAGGGTATTTTCAGCCCCAGCATTTT
few,TRBJ1-5,-,TRBV7-9,13,CASSLEQSLSQHF,TGTGCCAGCAGCTTAGAACAGAGCCTGTCCCAGCATTTT
-,TRBJ2-3,-,TRBV7-2,15,CASSLGGGGTDTQYF,TGTGCCAGCAGCTTAGGGGGAGGTGGCACAGATACGCAGTATTTT
-,TRBJ2-7,TRBD1,TRBV27,14,CASSIQGTYYEQYF,TGTGCCAGCAGCATACAGGGGACATACTACGAGCAGTACTTC
-,TRBJ2-7,-,TRBV10-3,15,CAISEMTGSPYEQYF,TGTGCCATCAGTGAGATGACAGGTAGTCCCTACGAGCAGTACTTC
-,TRBJ1-6,TRBD1,TRBV7-2,17,CASSRDRQSSYNSPLHF,TGTGCCAGCAGCAGGGACAGGCAAAGCTCCTATAATTCACCCCTCCACTTT
-,TRBJ2-3,TRBD2,TRBV6-5,15,CASRASGGASDTQYF,TGTGCCAGCAGGGCTAGCGGGGGGGCCAGTGATACGCAGTATTTT
-,TRBJ1-4,TRBD1,TRBV9,16,CASSAPQQGPDEKLFF,TGTGCCAGCAGCGCCCCTCAACAGGGGCCGGATGAAAAACTGTTTTTT